Below, 6 T cell receptor beta chains from the same sample are listed, as sequenced in a study of T cells in Graves' hyperthyroidism and ophthalmopathy. The CDR3 regions of TCR beta were amplified from RNA transcripts. A set of HTBI primers served as the primers for a first-round RT-PCR of the TCR CDR3. A single record per CDR3 protein comes from TCRdb applying MiXCR to the multiplex PCR reads. The table has around 250,000 distinct CDR3 sequences, about a sixth seen once. Material: blood. Source of these receptors: a woman under 30 with Graves' ophthalmopathy.

This clonotype was detected ten times or more. This chain links TRBV5-1 with TRBJ2-1, with 7 bases lining up with TRBD2. J gave up 4 bases and V 3 bases, and 13 bases lay outside the gene matches. This CDR3 has 17 residues. Germline CDR1 SGHRS, CDR2 YFSETQ. The CDR3 region has the DNA TGCGCCAGCAGCTCCTATTGGCCTAGCGGCCCTTACAATGAGCAGTTCTTC. Translation: CASSSYWPSGPYNEQFF. The full variable domain, with the rest looked up from reference TRBV5-1 and TRBJ2-1, is KAGVTQTPRYLIKTRGQQVTLSCSPISGHRSVSWYQQTPGQGLQFLFEYFSETQRNKGNFPGRFSGRQFSNSRSEMNVSTLELGDSALYLCASSSYWPSGPYNEQFFGPGTRLTVL.

The chain has TRBV6-1 and TRBJ1-1, with 9 positions matching TRBD1. CDR3 length: 13 residues. Germline V gene lookup returns CDR1 MNHNS and CDR2 SASEGT. V was pared by 2 bases and J by 11 bases, with 6 bases of the junction left unmatched. Here the CDR3 DNA reads TGTGCCAGCAGTGAACGGGACAGGGAAAGGGCTTTCTTT. This sequence encodes CASSERDRERAFF.

This clonotype came up many times. V gene TRBV13 combines with J gene TRBJ2-3; TRBD2 matches 7 bases. The junction had 8 bases not matched to a gene; V was cut back by 5 bases and J by 6 bases. In germline, CDR1 is PRHDT, CDR2 FYEKMQ (reference sequence). The CDR3 sequence is 14 residues long. CDR3 region: CASSPFGRGDTQYF. DNA for the CDR3: TGTGCCAGCAGCCCCTTCGGGCGGGGGGATACGCAGTATTTT.

With regard to this clonotype: Given a much more abundant clone one base away, this may be a read error. The rearrangement uses TRBV6-9 and TRBJ1-5; weak D call: TRBD2 (5 bases). The J call may be in error: the DNA end matches TRBJ2-3 better. Germline V lookup: CDR1 MNHGY, CDR2 SVAAGI. This CDR3 region has 19 residues. CDR3 sequence (DNA): TGTGCCAGCAGTTATTCCCCGTGGCGGGCCCCTTATAGCAATCAGCCCCAGTATTTT. This codes for CASSYSPWRAPYSNQPQYF.

This clonotype occurred many times. The chain joins TRBV2 to TRBJ1-2; no firm D call. Germline values: CDR1 SNHLY, CDR2 FYNNEI. The CDR3 extends over 12 amino acids. V shed 7 bases and J shed 7 bases, with 13 bases lying between them. The CDR3 sequence is CASTREGSGYTF. The CDR3 DNA reads as TGTGCCAGCACAAGGGAGGGATCTGGCTACACCTTC.

The chain has TRBV29-1 and TRBJ2-3; 7 bases agree with TRBD2. V gave up 7 bases and J gave up 4 bases; unmatched junction bases: 5. The CDR3 sequence is 12 residues long. Germline V CDR1 and CDR2: SQVTM, ANQGSEA. This CDR3 is CSGGGLPDTQYF. The CDR3 nucleotides read TGCAGCGGGGGGGGTTTACCAGATACGCAGTATTTT.